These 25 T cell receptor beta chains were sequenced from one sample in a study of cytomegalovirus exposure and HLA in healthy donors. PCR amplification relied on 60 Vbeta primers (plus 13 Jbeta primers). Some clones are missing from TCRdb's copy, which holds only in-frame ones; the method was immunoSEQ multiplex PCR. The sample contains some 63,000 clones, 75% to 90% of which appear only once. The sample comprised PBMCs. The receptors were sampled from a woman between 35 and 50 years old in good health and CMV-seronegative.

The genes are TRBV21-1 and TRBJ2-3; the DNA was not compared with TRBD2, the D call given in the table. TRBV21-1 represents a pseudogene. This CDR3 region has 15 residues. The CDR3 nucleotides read TGTGCCAGCAGCTCCAGCGGGAGGGCCTCGGATACGCAGTATTTT. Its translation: CASSSSGRASDTQYF.

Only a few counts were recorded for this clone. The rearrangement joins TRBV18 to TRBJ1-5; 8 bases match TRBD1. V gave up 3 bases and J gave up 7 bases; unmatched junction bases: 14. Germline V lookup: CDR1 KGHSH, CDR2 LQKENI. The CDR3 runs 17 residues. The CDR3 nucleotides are TGTGCCAGCTCACCGCTTCGGCTCGGACAGGGAGGACAGCCCCAGCATTTT. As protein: CASSPLRLGQGGQPQHF.

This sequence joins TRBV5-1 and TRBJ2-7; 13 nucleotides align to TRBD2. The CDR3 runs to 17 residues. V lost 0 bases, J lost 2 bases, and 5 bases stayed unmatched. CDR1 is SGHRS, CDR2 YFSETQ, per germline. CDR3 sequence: CASSLGGLAGTTYEQYF. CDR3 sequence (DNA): TGCGCCAGCAGCTTGGGGGGACTAGCGGGGACCACCTACGAGCAGTACTTC.

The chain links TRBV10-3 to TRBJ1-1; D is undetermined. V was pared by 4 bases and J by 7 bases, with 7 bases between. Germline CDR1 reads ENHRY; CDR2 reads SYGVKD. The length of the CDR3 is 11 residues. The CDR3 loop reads CAISAGSEAFF. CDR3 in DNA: TGTGCCATCAGTGCAGGCAGTGAAGCTTTCTTT.

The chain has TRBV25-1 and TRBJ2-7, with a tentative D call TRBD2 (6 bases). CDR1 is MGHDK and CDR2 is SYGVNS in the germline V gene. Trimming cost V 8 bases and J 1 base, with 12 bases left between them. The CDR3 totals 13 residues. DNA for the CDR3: TGTGCCAGCGGCTTAGCGGAGTCCTACGAGCAGTACTTC. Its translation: CASGLAESYEQYF.

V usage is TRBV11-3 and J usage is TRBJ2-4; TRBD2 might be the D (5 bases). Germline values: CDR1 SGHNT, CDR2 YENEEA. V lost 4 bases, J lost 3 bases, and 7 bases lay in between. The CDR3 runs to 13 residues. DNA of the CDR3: TGTGCCAGCAGCTACGGGGTCAAAAACATTCAGTACTTC. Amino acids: CASSYGVKNIQYF.

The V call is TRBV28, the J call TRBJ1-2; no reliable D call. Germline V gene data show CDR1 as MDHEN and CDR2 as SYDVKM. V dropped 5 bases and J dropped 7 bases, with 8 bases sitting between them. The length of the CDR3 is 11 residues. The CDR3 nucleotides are TGTGCCAGCAGTAGGGAGGGTGGCTACACCTTC. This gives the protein CASSREGGYTF.

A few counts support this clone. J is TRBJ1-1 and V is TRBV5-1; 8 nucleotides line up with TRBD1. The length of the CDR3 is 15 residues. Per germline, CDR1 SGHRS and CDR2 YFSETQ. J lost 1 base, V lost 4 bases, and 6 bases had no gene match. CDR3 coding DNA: TGCGCCAGCAGCGGGACCGGACAGGGGAACACTGAAGCTTTCTTT. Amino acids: CASSGTGQGNTEAFF.

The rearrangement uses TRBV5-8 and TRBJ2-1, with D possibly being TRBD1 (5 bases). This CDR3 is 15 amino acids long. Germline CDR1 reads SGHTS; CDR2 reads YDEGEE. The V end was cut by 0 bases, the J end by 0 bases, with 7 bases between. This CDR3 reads CASSLVRVSYNEQFF. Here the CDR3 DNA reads TGTGCCAGCAGCTTGGTCAGGGTCTCCTACAATGAGCAGTTCTTC.

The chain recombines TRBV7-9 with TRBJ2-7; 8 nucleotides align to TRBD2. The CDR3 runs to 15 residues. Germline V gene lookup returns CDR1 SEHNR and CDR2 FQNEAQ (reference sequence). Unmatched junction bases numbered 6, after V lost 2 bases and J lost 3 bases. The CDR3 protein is CASSLYGRAGYEQYF. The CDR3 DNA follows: TGTGCCAGCAGCTTATACGGGAGGGCCGGCTACGAGCAGTACTTC. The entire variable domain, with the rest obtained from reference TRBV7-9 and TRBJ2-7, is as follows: DTGVSQNPRHKITKRGQNVTFRCDPISEHNRLYWYRQTLGQGPEFLTYFQNEAQLEKSRLLSDRFSAERPKGSFSTLEIQRTEQGDSAMYLCASSLYGRAGYEQYFGPGTRLTVT.

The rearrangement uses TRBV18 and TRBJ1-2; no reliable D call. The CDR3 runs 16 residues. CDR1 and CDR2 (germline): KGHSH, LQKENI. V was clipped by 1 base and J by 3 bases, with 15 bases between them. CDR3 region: CASSPLQIYQDYGYTF. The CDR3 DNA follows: TGTGCCAGCTCACCACTTCAGATATATCAAGACTATGGCTACACCTTC.

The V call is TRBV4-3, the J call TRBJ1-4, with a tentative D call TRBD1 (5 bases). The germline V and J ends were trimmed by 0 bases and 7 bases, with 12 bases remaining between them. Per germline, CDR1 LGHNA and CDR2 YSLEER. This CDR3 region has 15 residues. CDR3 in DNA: TGCGCCAGCAGCCAAGATGGGGGGGACGGTGAAAAACTGTTTTTT. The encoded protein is CASSQDGGDGEKLFF.

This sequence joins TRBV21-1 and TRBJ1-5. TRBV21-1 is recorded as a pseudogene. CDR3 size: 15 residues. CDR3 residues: CASSKRLRSNQPQHF. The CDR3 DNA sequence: TGTGCCAGCAGCAAAAGACTACGGTCTAATCAGCCCCAGCATTTT.

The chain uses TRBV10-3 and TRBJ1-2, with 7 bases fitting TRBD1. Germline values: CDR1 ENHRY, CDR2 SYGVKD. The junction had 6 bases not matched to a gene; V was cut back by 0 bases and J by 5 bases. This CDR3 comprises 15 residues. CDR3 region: CAISESLDREYGYTF. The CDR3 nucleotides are TGTGCCATCAGTGAGTCACTAGACAGGGAATATGGCTACACCTTC.

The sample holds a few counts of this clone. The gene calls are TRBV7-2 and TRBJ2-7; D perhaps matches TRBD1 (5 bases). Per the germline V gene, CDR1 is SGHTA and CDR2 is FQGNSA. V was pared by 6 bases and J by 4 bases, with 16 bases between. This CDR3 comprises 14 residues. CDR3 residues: CASSERQTLYEQYF. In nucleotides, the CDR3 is TGTGCCAGCAGTGAAAGACAGACTCTTTACGAGCAGTACTTC. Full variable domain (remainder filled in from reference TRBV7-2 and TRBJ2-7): GAGVSQSPSNKVTEKGKDVELRCDPISGHTALYWYRQSLGQGLEFLIYFQGNSAPDKSGLPSDRFSAERTGGSVSTLTIQRTQQEDSAVYLCASSERQTLYEQYFGPGTRLTVT.

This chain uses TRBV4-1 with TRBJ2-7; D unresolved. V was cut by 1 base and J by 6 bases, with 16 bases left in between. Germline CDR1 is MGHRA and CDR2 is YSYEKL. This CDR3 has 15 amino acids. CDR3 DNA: TGCGCCAGCAGCCAAGCTTTACCCGCGCCGCGCGAGCAGTACTTC. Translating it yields CASSQALPAPREQYF.

The DNA of the CDR3 is TGTGCCAGCAGTTCAGGACAGGGGTCGGCTGAAGCTTTCTTT. Protein: CASSSGQGSAEAFF. The rearrangement joins TRBV28 to TRBJ1-1, with TRBD1 identical over 9 bases. The germline CDR1 and CDR2 sequences are MDHEN and SYDVKM. CDR3 size: 14 residues. V trimming: 4 bases; J trimming: 6 bases; junction bases outside the gene matches: 6.

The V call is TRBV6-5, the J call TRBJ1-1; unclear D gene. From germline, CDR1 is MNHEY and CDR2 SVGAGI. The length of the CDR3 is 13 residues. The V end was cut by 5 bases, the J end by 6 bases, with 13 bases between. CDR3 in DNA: TGTGCCAGCAGTGGTAGAACGGGGTCTGAAGCTTTCTTT. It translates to CASSGRTGSEAFF.

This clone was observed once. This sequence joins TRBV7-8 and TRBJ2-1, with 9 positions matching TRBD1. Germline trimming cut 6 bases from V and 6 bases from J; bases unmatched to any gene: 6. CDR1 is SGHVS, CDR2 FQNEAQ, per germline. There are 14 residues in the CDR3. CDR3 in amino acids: CASRGDRAFNEQFF. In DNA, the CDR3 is TGTGCCAGCAGAGGGGACAGGGCCTTCAATGAGCAGTTCTTC.

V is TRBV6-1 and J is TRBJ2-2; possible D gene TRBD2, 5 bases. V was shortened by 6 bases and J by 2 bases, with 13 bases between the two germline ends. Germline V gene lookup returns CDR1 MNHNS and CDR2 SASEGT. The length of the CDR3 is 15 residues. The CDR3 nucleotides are TGTGCCAGCAGACCTGACGGGATAAACACCGGGGAGCTGTTTTTT. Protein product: CASRPDGINTGELFF.

In DNA form, the CDR3 reads TGTGCCAGCAGTCAATGGCCGAAGGTGGGCCTTTCCTACAATGAGCAGTTCTTC. Protein: CASSQWPKVGLSYNEQFF. The chain joins TRBV28 to TRBJ2-1, with D unclear. This CDR3 contains 18 residues. Trimming removed 5 bases at V and 1 base at J, with 21 bases between. Germline CDR1 is MDHEN and CDR2 is SYDVKM.

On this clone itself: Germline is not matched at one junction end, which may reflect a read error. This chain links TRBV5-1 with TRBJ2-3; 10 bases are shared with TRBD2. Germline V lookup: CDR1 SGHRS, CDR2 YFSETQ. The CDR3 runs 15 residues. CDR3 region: CASSLELSLAGAPRF. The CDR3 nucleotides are TGCGCCAGCAGCTTGGAGCTAAGCCTAGCGGGAGCCCCGAGGTTC. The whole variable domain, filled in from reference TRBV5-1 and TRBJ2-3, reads KAGVTQTPRYLIKTRGQQVTLSCSPISGHRSVSWYQQTPGQGLQFLFEYFSETQRNKGNFPGRFSGRQFSNSRSEMNVSTLELGDSALYLCASSLELSLAGAPRFGPGTRLTVL.

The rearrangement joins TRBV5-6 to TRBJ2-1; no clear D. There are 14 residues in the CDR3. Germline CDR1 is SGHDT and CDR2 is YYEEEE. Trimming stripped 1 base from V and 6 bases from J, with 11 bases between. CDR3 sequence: CASSLLTASNEQFF. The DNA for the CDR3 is TGTGCCAGCAGCTTGCTTACAGCCAGCAATGAGCAGTTCTTC.

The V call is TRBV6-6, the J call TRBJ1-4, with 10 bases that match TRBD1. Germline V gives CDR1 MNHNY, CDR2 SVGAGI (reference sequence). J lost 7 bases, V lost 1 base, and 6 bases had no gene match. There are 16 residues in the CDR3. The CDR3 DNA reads TGTGCCAGCAGTTACTTAACCGGGACAGGGGTTGAAAAACTGTTTTTT. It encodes CASSYLTGTGVEKLFF.

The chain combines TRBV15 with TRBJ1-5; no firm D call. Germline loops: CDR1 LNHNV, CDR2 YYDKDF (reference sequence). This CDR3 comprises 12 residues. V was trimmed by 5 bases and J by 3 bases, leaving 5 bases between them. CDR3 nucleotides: TGTGCCACCAGCCGGGACAATCAGCCCCAGCATTTT. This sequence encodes CATSRDNQPQHF. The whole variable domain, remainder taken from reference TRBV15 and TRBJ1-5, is DAMVIQNPRYQVTQFGKPVTLSCSQTLNHNVMYWYQQKSSQAPKLLFHYYDKDFNNEADTPDNFQSRRPNTSFCFLDIRSPGLGDTAMYLCATSRDNQPQHFGDGTRLSIL.